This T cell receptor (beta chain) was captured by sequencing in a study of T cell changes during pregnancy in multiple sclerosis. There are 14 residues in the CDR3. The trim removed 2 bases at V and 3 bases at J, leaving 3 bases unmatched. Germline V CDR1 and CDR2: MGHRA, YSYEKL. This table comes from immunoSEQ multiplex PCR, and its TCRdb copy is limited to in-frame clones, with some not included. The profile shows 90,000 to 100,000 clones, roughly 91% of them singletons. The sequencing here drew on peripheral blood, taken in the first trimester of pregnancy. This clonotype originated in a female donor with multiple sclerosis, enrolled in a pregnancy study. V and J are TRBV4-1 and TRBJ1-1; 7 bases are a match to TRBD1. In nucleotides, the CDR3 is TGCGCCAGCAGCCAAAGGGGGCTGGACACTGAAGCTTTCTTT. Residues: CASSQRGLDTEAFF.